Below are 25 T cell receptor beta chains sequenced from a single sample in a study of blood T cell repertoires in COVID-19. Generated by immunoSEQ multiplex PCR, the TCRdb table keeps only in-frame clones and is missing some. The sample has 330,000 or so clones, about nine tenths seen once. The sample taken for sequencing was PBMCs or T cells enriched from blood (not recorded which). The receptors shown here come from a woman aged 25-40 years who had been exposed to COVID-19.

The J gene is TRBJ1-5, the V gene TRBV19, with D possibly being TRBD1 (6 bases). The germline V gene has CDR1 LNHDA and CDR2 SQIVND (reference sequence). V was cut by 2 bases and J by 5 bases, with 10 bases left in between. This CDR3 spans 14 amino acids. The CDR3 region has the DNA TGTGCCAGTAGTATAAGACAGGCCGATCAGCCCCAGCATTTT. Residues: CASSIRQADQPQHF.

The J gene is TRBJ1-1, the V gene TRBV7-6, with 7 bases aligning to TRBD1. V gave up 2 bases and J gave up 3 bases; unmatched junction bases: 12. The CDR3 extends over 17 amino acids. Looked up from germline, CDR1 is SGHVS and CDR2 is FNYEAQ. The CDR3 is CASSLSPQGVRYTEAFF. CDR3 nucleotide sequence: TGTGCCAGCAGCTTATCCCCCCAGGGGGTTAGGTACACTGAAGCTTTCTTT.

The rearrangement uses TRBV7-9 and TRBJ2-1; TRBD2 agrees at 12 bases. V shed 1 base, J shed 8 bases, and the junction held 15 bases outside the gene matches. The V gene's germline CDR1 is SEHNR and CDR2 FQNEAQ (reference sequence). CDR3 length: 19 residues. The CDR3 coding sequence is TGTGCCAGCAGCTTAGAGCCCCCTGGACTAGCGGGAAACCTCTATGAGCAGTTCTTC. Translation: CASSLEPPGLAGNLYEQFF.

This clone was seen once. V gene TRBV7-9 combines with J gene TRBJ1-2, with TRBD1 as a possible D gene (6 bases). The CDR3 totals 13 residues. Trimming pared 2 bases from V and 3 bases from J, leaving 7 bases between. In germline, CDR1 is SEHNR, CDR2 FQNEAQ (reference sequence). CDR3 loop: CASSLRQDYGYTF. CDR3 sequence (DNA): TGTGCCAGCAGCTTACGACAGGACTATGGCTACACCTTC.

In DNA, the CDR3 is TGTGCCAGCAGTCCCGGGCCGGGGAGGACAGATACGCAGTATTTT. Protein sequence: CASSPGPGRTDTQYF. The J gene is TRBJ2-3, the V gene TRBV27, with D perhaps matching TRBD2 (6 bases). The CDR3 runs 15 residues. CDR1 and CDR2 (germline): MNHEY, SMNVEV (reference sequence). Trimming took 5 bases from V and 3 from J, leaving 15 bases between them.

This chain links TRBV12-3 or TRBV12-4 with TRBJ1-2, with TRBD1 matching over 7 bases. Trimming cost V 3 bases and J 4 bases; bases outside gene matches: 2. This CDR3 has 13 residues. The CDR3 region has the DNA TGTGCCAGCAGTTTCGACAGGGTCTATGGCTACACCTTC. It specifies CASSFDRVYGYTF.

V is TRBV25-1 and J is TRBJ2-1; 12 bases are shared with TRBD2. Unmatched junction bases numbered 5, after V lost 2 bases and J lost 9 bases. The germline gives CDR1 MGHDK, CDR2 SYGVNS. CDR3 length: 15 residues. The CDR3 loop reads CASSEGLAGPAEQFF. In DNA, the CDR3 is TGTGCCAGCAGTGAAGGACTAGCGGGACCCGCTGAGCAGTTCTTC.

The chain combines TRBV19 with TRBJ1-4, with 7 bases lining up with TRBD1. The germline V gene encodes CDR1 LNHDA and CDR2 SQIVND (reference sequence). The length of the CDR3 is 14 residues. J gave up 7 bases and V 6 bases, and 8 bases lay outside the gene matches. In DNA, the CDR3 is TGTGCCAGTAGCCGCCGGGACAGTCTTGAAAAACTGTTTTTT. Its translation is CASSRRDSLEKLFF.

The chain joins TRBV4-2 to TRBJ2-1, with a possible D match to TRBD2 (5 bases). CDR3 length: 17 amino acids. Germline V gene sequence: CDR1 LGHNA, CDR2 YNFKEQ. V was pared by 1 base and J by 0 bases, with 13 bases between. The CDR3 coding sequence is TGTGCCAGCAGCCAAGCCCTTAGCGTTAGCTCCTACAATGAGCAGTTCTTC. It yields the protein CASSQALSVSSYNEQFF.

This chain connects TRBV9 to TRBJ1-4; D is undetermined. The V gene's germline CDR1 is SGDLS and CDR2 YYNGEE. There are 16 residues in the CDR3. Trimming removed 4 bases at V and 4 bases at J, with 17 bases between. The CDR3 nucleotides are TGTGCCAGCAGCCCTCCTAGTGCGACCGATAATGAAAAACTGTTTTTT. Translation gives CASSPPSATDNEKLFF.

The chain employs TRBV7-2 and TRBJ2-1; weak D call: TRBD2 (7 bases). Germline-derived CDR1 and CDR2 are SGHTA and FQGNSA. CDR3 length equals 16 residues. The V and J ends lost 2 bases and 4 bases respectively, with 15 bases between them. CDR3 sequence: CASSLWGGALYNEQFF. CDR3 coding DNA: TGTGCCAGCAGCTTATGGGGGGGCGCTTTGTACAATGAGCAGTTCTTC.

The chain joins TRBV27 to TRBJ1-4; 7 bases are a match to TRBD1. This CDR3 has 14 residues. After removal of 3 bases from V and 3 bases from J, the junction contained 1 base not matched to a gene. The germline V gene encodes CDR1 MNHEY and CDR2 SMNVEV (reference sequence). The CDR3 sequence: CASSFQGANEKLFF. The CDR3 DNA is TGTGCCAGCAGTTTTCAGGGGGCTAATGAAAAACTGTTTTTT.

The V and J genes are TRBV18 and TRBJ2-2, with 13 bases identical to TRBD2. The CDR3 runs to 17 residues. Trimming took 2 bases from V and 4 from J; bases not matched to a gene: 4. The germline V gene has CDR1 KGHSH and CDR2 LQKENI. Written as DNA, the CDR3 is TGTGCCAGCTCACCAGGACTAGCGGGAGCGGGCACCGGGGAGCTGTTTTTT. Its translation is CASSPGLAGAGTGELFF.

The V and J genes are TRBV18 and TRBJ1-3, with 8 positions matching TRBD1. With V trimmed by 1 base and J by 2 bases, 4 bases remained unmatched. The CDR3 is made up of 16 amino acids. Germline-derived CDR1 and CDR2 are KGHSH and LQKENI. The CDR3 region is CASSPQTGEAGNTIYF. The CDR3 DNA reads TGTGCCAGCTCACCACAGACAGGGGAAGCTGGAAACACCATATATTTT.

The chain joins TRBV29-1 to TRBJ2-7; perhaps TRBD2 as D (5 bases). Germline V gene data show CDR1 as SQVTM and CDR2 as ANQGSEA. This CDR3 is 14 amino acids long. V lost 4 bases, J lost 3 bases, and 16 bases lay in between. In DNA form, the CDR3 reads TGCAGCGTTGTTTTGGCTAACGGGAACTACGAGCAGTACTTC. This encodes CSVVLANGNYEQYF.

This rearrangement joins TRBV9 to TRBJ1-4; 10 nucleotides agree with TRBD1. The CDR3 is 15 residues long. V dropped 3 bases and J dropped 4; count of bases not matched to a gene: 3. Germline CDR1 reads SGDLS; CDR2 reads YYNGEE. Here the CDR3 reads CASSARDRGNEKLFF. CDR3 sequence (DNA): TGTGCCAGCAGCGCCCGGGACAGGGGTAATGAAAAACTGTTTTTT.

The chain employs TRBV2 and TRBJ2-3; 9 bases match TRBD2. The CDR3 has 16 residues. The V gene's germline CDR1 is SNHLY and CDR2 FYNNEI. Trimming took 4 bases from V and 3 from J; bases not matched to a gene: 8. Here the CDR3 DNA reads TGTGCCAGCAGTGCCCTGGGGAGCGGGGGGACAGATACGCAGTATTTT. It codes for CASSALGSGGTDTQYF.

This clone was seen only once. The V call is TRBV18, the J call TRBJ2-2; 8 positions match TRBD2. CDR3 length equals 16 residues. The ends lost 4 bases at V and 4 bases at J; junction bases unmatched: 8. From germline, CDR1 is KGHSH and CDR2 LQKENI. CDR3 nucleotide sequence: TGTGCCAGCTCACTGACTAGCGTCCAGGGCACCGGGGAGCTGTTTTTT. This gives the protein CASSLTSVQGTGELFF.

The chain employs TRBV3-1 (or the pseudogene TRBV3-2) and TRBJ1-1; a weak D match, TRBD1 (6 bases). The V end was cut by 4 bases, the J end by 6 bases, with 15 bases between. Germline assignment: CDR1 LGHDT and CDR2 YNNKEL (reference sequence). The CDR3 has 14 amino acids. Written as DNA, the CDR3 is TGTGCCAGCAGCCGCCGAACAGGGTTCGCTGAAGCTTTCTTT. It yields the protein CASSRRTGFAEAFF.

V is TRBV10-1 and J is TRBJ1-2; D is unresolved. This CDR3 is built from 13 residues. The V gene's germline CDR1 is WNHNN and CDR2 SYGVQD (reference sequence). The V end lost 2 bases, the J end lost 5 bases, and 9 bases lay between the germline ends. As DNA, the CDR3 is TGCGCCAGCAGTGAGGATCCCTATTATGGCTACACCTTC. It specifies CASSEDPYYGYTF.

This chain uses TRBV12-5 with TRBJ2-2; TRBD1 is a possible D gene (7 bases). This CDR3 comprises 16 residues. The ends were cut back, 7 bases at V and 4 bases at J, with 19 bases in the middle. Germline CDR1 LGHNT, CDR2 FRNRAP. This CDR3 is CASDRRAGGSTGELFF. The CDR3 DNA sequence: TGTGCTAGTGACCGGAGGGCAGGGGGTAGCACCGGGGAGCTGTTTTTT.

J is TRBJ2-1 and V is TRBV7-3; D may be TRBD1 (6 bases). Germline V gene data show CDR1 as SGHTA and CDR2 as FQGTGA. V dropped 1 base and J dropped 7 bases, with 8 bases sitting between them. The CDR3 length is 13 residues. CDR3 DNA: TGTGCCAGCAGCTTAATCCAGGGGAATGAGCAGTTCTTC. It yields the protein CASSLIQGNEQFF.

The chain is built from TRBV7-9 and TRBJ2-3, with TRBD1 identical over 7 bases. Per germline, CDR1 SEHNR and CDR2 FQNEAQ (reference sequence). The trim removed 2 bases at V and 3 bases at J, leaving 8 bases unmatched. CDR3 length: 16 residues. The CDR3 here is CASSLRLQGSTDTQYF. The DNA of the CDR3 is TGTGCCAGCAGCTTAAGACTACAGGGGTCAACAGATACGCAGTATTTT. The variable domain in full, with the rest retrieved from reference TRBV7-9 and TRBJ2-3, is DTGVSQNPRHKITKRGQNVTFRCDPISEHNRLYWYRQTLGQGPEFLTYFQNEAQLEKSRLLSDRFSAERPKGSFSTLEIQRTEQGDSAMYLCASSLRLQGSTDTQYFGPGTRLTVL.

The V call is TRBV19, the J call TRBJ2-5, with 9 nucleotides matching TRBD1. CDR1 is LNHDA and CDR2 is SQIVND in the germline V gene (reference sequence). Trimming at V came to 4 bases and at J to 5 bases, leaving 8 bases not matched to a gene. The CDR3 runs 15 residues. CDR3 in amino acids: CASSRGQGGHETQYF. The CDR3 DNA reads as TGTGCCAGTAGTAGGGGACAGGGTGGGCATGAGACCCAGTACTTC.

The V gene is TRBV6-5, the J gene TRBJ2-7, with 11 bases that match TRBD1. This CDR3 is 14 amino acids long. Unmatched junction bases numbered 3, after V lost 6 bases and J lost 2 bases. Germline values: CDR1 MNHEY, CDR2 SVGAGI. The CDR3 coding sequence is TGTGCCAGCAGGTGGGGACAGGGGGCCTACGAGCAGTACTTC. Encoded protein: CASRWGQGAYEQYF.